This TCR beta chain derives from a study of blood T cells in healthy people across ages. Overall study context: About one barcoded beta molecule per two T cells was the capture yield of template switching.

A second about 6 to 11 cycle PCR used barcoded and J-beta primers. TCRdb processed the 5' RACE reads anew with MiXCR; each CDR3 protein has one entry. This table has 700,000 to 850,000 distinct CDR3 sequences, roughly 34% appearing once. Each donor's blood draw was approximately 10 milliliters of peripheral blood. This clonotype has a single count. A much larger clone differs from this one at a single base, so this may be a read error. Sequences were obtained from blood. This TCR came from a man aged 18 to 30 in good health.

The CDR3 spells CASSSRGPYEQFF. CDR3 nucleotide sequence: TGTGCCAGCAGCTCCCGAGGACCTTACGAGCAGTTCTTC. The chain employs TRBV7-9 and TRBJ2-1; D gene uncertain. Germline V lookup: CDR1 SEHNR, CDR2 FQNEAQ (reference sequence). Trimming pared 4 bases from V and 10 bases from J, leaving 14 bases between. This CDR3 is 13 amino acids long. The whole variable domain, remainder taken from reference TRBV7-9 and TRBJ2-1, is DTGVSQNPRHKITKRGQNVTFRCDPISEHNRLYWYRQTLGQGPEFLTYFQNEAQLEKSRLLSDRFSAERPKGSFSTLEIQRTEQGDSAMYLCASSSRGPYEQFFGPGTRLTVL.